This T cell receptor (beta chain) was identified during a study of neurological immune-mediated disorders. Time point defined: longitudinal time-point 2. The CDR3 is 17 residues long. Germline V gene data show CDR1 as SGHVS and CDR2 as FQNEAQ. V was clipped by 1 base and J by 8 bases, with 21 bases between them. Ten or more counts support this clonotype. Template-switch 5'RACE cDNA synthesis added a 10-nucleotide unique molecular identifier. TCRdb reprocessed the 5' RACE reads via MiXCR and lists one record per CDR3 protein. The sample yields under 50,000 distinct CDR3 sequences, roughly 14% seen once.

This sequence joins TRBV7-8 and TRBJ1-3, with D tentatively TRBD1 (6 bases). This sequence was found in a male donor with HTLV-1-associated myelopathy (HAM/TSP). The sample was PBMCs. The CDR3 DNA follows: TGTGCCAGCAGCTTAGTTCACCCCGGGGGGGCGAGGGACACCATATATTTT. Amino acid sequence: CASSLVHPGGARDTIYF.